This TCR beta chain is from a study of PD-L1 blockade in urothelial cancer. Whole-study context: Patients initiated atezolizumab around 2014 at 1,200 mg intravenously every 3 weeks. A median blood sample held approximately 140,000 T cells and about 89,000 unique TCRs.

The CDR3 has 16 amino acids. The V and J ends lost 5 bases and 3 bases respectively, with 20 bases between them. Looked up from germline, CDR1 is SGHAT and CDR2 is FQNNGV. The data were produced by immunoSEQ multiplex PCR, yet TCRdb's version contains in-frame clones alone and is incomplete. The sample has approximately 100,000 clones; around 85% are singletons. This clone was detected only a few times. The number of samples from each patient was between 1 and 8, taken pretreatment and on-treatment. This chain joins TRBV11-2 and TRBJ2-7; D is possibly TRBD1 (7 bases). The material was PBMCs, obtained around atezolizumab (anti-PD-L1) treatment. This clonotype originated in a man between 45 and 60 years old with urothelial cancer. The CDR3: CASSLRGRDTFYEQYF. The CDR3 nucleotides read TGTGCCAGCAGCCTGAGGGGGCGGGACACTTTCTACGAGCAGTACTTC. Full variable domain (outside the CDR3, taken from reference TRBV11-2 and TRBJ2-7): EAGVAQSPRYKIIEKRQSVAFWCNPISGHATLYWYQQILGQGPKLLIQFQNNGVVDDSQLPKDRFSAERLKGVDSTLKIQPAKLEDSAVYLCASSLRGRDTFYEQYFGPGTRLTVT.